The next 29 T cell receptor beta chains were all read from a single sample in a study of shared clonotypes between healthy human individuals. Clones were sequenced by immunoSEQ multiplex PCR, and TCRdb holds only the in-frame ones, with some missing. The sample carries some 690,000 clones, less than 95% recorded once. What was sequenced was memory CD8+ T cells from PBMCs. Stated subset: CD45RO+ cells pooled with CCR7-negative TemRA cells. The source is a man aged 18 to 29 in good health. Some clones in this sample may be carry-over from other donors' samples.

The chain has TRBV5-1 and TRBJ2-7, with 8 bases fitting TRBD1. CDR1 and CDR2 (germline): SGHRS, YFSETQ. Unmatched junction bases numbered 7, after V lost 0 bases and J lost 2 bases. The CDR3 runs 16 residues. Here the CDR3 reads CASSLGGQGAPYEQYF. CDR3 nucleotide sequence: TGCGCCAGCAGCTTGGGAGGACAGGGAGCTCCCTACGAGCAGTACTTC.

The rearrangement joins TRBV30 to TRBJ1-1, with D uncertain. The CDR3 contains 13 residues. V lost 3 bases and J lost 11, with 19 bases in between. Per germline, CDR1 GTSNPN and CDR2 SVGIG (reference sequence). The CDR3 DNA sequence: TGTGCCTGGAGGCTTCGGGTGCCCAGTAGTGCTTTCTTT. This encodes CAWRLRVPSSAFF.

This clone showed up just once. The gene calls are TRBV28 and TRBJ1-2, with 10 bases lining up with TRBD1. The CDR3 is 16 residues long. V gave up 2 bases and J gave up 3 bases; unmatched junction bases: 6. Germline V gene sequence: CDR1 MDHEN, CDR2 SYDVKM. CDR3 sequence reads: CASSLTGQGLDYGYTF. The DNA of the CDR3 is TGTGCCAGCAGTTTAACGGGACAGGGGTTGGACTATGGCTACACCTTC.

The rearrangement uses TRBV30 and TRBJ2-7; a weak D match, TRBD1 (5 bases). Trimming left V 8 bases short and J 1 base short, with 15 bases between. The CDR3 is 13 residues long. Germline lookup yields CDR1 GTSNPN and CDR2 SVGIG (reference sequence). CDR3 region: CAGAQQGSYEQYF. The CDR3 nucleotides are TGTGCCGGCGCCCAGCAGGGATCCTACGAGCAGTACTTC.

The V and J genes are TRBV10-3 and TRBJ1-3; 8 nucleotides line up with TRBD1. V dropped 6 bases and J dropped 4; count of bases not matched to a gene: 5. The length of the CDR3 is 14 residues. Germline V CDR1 and CDR2: ENHRY, SYGVKD. The CDR3 DNA sequence: TGTGCCATCAGAAGACAGGGGATAGGAAACACCATATATTTT. Encoded protein: CAIRRQGIGNTIYF.

This clone was counted between two and nine times. This sample also contains other DNA sequences that code for the same CDR3. The chain joins TRBV2 to TRBJ2-3, with TRBD2 matching 10 bases. The trim removed 5 bases at V and 1 base at J, leaving 3 bases unmatched. The CDR3 has 15 amino acids. CDR1 SNHLY and CDR2 FYNNEI come from the germline V gene. The CDR3 loop reads CASSRLAGGTDTQYF. The CDR3 coding sequence is TGTGCCAGCAGTAGACTAGCGGGTGGCACAGATACGCAGTATTTT.

This clone was counted once. V usage is TRBV6-1 and J usage is TRBJ1-1; D gene unclear. Germline V lookup: CDR1 MNHNS, CDR2 SASEGT. The CDR3 contains 12 residues. The V gene lost 5 bases and the J gene lost 7 bases, with 11 bases spanning the gap. The CDR3 reads CASSPPGIEAFF. CDR3 sequence (DNA): TGTGCCAGCAGTCCCCCGGGGATTGAAGCTTTCTTT.

This clone has just a few counts. This sequence joins TRBV7-9 and TRBJ1-2; no reliable D call. This CDR3 region has 11 residues. Looked up from germline, CDR1 is SEHNR and CDR2 is FQNEAQ (reference sequence). V was shortened by 1 base and J by 8 bases, with 5 bases between the two germline ends. For the CDR3, the DNA is TGTGCCAGCAGCTTAGGTTGGGGCTACACCTTC. It yields the protein CASSLGWGYTF.

The rearrangement links TRBV6-1 to TRBJ2-3; D gene unclear. V lost 2 bases to trimming and J lost 2 bases, with 17 bases between them. Germline assignment: CDR1 MNHNS and CDR2 SASEGT. This CDR3 is built from 17 residues. This CDR3 reads CASSEIRYREITDTQYF. The CDR3 DNA sequence: TGTGCCAGCAGTGAAATAAGGTACAGAGAGATCACAGATACGCAGTATTTT.

This clone was picked up one time. The chain carries TRBV5-4 and TRBJ1-2; D is possibly TRBD1 (6 bases). Germline-derived CDR1 and CDR2 are SGHNT and YYREEE (reference sequence). Trimming cost V 3 bases and J 9 bases, with 18 bases left between them. This CDR3 is built from 14 residues. The CDR3 loop is CASSWPDGGGSYTF. CDR3 bases: TGTGCCAGCAGCTGGCCGGACGGGGGCGGAAGCTACACCTTC. The full variable domain, in which reference TRBV5-4 and TRBJ1-2 provide the parts outside the CDR3, is ETGVTQSPTHLIKTRGQQVTLRCSSQSGHNTVSWYQQALGQGPQFIFQYYREEENGRGNFPPRFSGLQFPNYSSELNVNALELDDSALYLCASSWPDGGGSYTFGSGTRLTVV.

The chain couples TRBV10-3 to TRBJ1-5; D unclear. The V gene lost 3 bases and the J gene lost 4 bases, with 10 bases spanning the gap. Germline V CDR1 and CDR2: ENHRY, SYGVKD. CDR3 length: 14 residues. CDR3 nucleotide sequence: TGTGCCATCAGTGACGGCGGCCTGAATCAGCCCCAGCATTTT. Its protein product is CAISDGGLNQPQHF.

The chain combines TRBV29-1 with TRBJ2-7; D tentatively reads TRBD1 or TRBD2 (6 bases each). This CDR3 has 11 residues. Germline values: CDR1 SQVTM, CDR2 ANQGSEA. V lost 5 bases and J lost 6, with 11 bases in between. The CDR3 loop is CSVPGGLEQYF. The CDR3 bases are TGCAGCGTTCCCGGGGGCCTCGAGCAGTACTTC.

The chain employs TRBV19 and TRBJ2-7; 9 bases map to TRBD1. The junction had 5 bases not matched to a gene; V was cut back by 4 bases and J by 1 base. CDR3 length: 15 residues. The germline CDR1 and CDR2 sequences are LNHDA and SQIVND (reference sequence). This CDR3 is CASSTPTGGSYEQYF. CDR3 DNA: TGTGCCAGTAGTACTCCGACAGGGGGATCCTACGAGCAGTACTTC.

The chain couples TRBV28 to TRBJ1-6, with 8 bases aligning to TRBD1. CDR3 length: 15 amino acids. CDR1 MDHEN and CDR2 SYDVKM come from the germline V gene. V lost 5 bases, J lost 3 bases, and 3 bases stayed unmatched. The CDR3 DNA sequence: TGTGCCAGCAGTCCCAGGGGGCTCTATAATTCACCCCTCCACTTT. Protein sequence: CASSPRGLYNSPLHF.

The table lists this clone with a few counts. The V gene is TRBV11-3, the J gene TRBJ2-1, with TRBD1 matching over 9 bases. This CDR3 has 17 amino acids. Germline V lookup: CDR1 SGHNT, CDR2 YENEEA. V lost 6 bases to trimming and J lost 9 bases; unmatched junction nucleotides: 18. CDR3 protein: CASSSTDRGPSHSEQFF. CDR3 nucleotide sequence: TGTGCCAGCAGTTCTACGGACAGGGGTCCTAGTCACAGTGAGCAGTTCTTC.

The chain uses TRBV11-2 and TRBJ1-5, with D unclear. The V gene lost 0 bases and the J gene lost 11 bases, with 8 bases spanning the gap. The CDR3 extends over 12 amino acids. The germline V gene encodes CDR1 SGHAT and CDR2 FQNNGV. DNA of the CDR3: TGTGCCAGCAGCTTAGATTACTTGACCCAGCATTTT. It encodes CASSLDYLTQHF.

The chain links TRBV27 to TRBJ2-7; perhaps TRBD1 as D (6 bases). The CDR3 covers 15 residues. Germline V gene lookup returns CDR1 MNHEY and CDR2 SMNVEV (reference sequence). The V end lost 6 bases, the J end lost 2 bases, and 17 bases lay between the germline ends. CDR3 sequence reads: CASRGLQGRPYEQYF. The CDR3 nucleotides read TGTGCCAGCAGGGGGCTACAGGGTAGGCCCTACGAGCAGTACTTC.

The V gene is TRBV7-9, the J gene TRBJ2-7; 7 positions match TRBD1. The V gene end was trimmed by 4 bases and the J gene end by 0 bases; junction bases not matched to a gene: 3. The CDR3 totals 14 residues. Germline assignment: CDR1 SEHNR and CDR2 FQNEAQ (reference sequence). The CDR3 nucleotides are TGTGCCAGCAGCTACTGGGACAGCTCCTACGAGCAGTACTTC. This encodes CASSYWDSSYEQYF. Based on the CDR3 plus reference TRBV7-9 and TRBJ2-7, the full variable domain is DTGVSQNPRHKITKRGQNVTFRCDPISEHNRLYWYRQTLGQGPEFLTYFQNEAQLEKSRLLSDRFSAERPKGSFSTLEIQRTEQGDSAMYLCASSYWDSSYEQYFGPGTRLTVT.

This clone appeared a few times. Here the CDR3 DNA reads TGTGCCACCAGCACCTCGCCACTAGCGGCGAACACCGGGGAGCTGTTTTTT. It is translated as CATSTSPLAANTGELFF. This sequence joins TRBV15 and TRBJ2-2; 8 bases match TRBD2. Unmatched junction bases numbered 7, after V lost 4 bases and J lost 0 bases. Germline values: CDR1 LNHNV, CDR2 YYDKDF (reference sequence). This CDR3 spans 17 amino acids.

The chain couples TRBV7-9 to TRBJ2-5; D is unclear. The germline V gene encodes CDR1 SEHNR and CDR2 FQNEAQ (reference sequence). The CDR3 sequence is 15 residues long. Trimming stripped 0 bases from V and 0 bases from J, with 8 bases between. The CDR3: CASSLAKTDQETQYF. The CDR3 region has the DNA TGTGCCAGCAGCTTAGCGAAGACGGACCAAGAGACCCAGTACTTC. The whole variable domain, remainder taken from reference TRBV7-9 and TRBJ2-5, is DTGVSQNPRHKITKRGQNVTFRCDPISEHNRLYWYRQTLGQGPEFLTYFQNEAQLEKSRLLSDRFSAERPKGSFSTLEIQRTEQGDSAMYLCASSLAKTDQETQYFGPGTRLLVL.

The chain carries TRBV13 and TRBJ2-1; D not certain. The CDR3 consists of 16 residues. CDR1 is PRHDT, CDR2 FYEKMQ, per germline (reference sequence). V was clipped by 2 bases and J by 2 bases, with 13 bases between them. The CDR3 here is CASSLLLSAAYNEQFF. The CDR3 DNA follows: TGTGCCAGCAGCTTACTCCTCTCCGCGGCCTACAATGAGCAGTTCTTC.

The chain employs TRBV7-9 and TRBJ1-2, with D possibly TRBD1 on 6 matching bases. V was pared by 0 bases and J by 2 bases, with 13 bases between. This CDR3 contains 16 residues. Germline V gene lookup returns CDR1 SEHNR and CDR2 FQNEAQ (reference sequence). For the CDR3, the DNA is TGTGCCAGCAGCTTAGCCGGGGGCCGGGTGAACTATGGCTACACCTTC. This sequence encodes CASSLAGGRVNYGYTF.

The V call is TRBV27, the J call TRBJ2-5; 7 bases line up with TRBD2. The CDR3 is made up of 14 amino acids. The V gene's germline CDR1 is MNHEY and CDR2 SMNVEV (reference sequence). The trim removed 5 bases at V and 7 bases at J, leaving 10 bases unmatched. CDR3 protein: CASSPRAGVGTQYF. In nucleotides, the CDR3 is TGTGCCAGCAGTCCTCGTGCGGGGGTGGGGACCCAGTACTTC.

Details on this clone: Other DNA sequences within the sample encode an identical CDR3. The V and J genes are TRBV25-1 and TRBJ1-1, with D unclear. V was pared by 2 bases and J by 5 bases, with 3 bases between. The CDR3 is 11 amino acids. Germline V CDR1 and CDR2: MGHDK, SYGVNS. The CDR3 reads CASSEGTEAFF. CDR3 nucleotide sequence: TGTGCCAGCAGTGAAGGTACTGAAGCTTTCTTT.

The CDR3: CASSGGAGTDTQYF. DNA for the CDR3: TGTGCCAGCAGCGGGGGGGCCGGCACAGATACGCAGTATTTT. The chain links TRBV9 to TRBJ2-3; D is tentatively TRBD1 or TRBD2 (6 bases each). Per the germline V gene, CDR1 is SGDLS and CDR2 is YYNGEE. With 3 bases removed from V and 1 base from J, the gap between germline ends came to 9 bases. The CDR3 has 14 residues.

V usage is TRBV9 and J usage is TRBJ2-1, with TRBD2 matching 8 bases. V was pared by 1 base and J by 8 bases, with 5 bases of the junction left unmatched. The germline V gene encodes CDR1 SGDLS and CDR2 YYNGEE. This CDR3 has 14 amino acids. CDR3 in amino acids: CASSVRAGVDEQFF. The DNA for the CDR3 is TGTGCCAGCAGCGTAAGAGCGGGGGTCGATGAGCAGTTCTTC.

The chain has TRBV13 and TRBJ1-1; D is undetermined. Germline CDR1 PRHDT, CDR2 FYEKMQ (reference sequence). V dropped 1 base and J dropped 1 base, with 13 bases sitting between them. The CDR3 consists of 16 residues. CDR3 sequence (DNA): TGTGCCAGCAGCTTAGCCACTCTAGCCTGGAACACTGAAGCTTTCTTT. Translation: CASSLATLAWNTEAFF.

This rearrangement joins TRBV29-1 to TRBJ2-7, with 7 nucleotides matching TRBD2. Trimming removed 3 bases from V and 7 bases from J; junction bases left unmatched: 24. The CDR3 has 18 amino acids. CDR1 is SQVTM and CDR2 is ANQGSEA in the germline V gene. The CDR3 DNA reads as TGCAGCGTTGATGTTTGGTCGGCTAGCGGTCGGGGAGTTCGGGAGCAGTACTTC. Protein sequence: CSVDVWSASGRGVREQYF.

J is TRBJ1-1 and V is TRBV7-2; D ambiguous. The V gene's germline CDR1 is SGHTA and CDR2 FQGNSA. The V end was cut by 0 bases, the J end by 8 bases, with 10 bases between. CDR3 length: 13 residues. The CDR3 protein is CASSLARAGEAFF. The CDR3 DNA is TGTGCCAGCAGCTTAGCCCGCGCGGGAGAAGCTTTCTTT.